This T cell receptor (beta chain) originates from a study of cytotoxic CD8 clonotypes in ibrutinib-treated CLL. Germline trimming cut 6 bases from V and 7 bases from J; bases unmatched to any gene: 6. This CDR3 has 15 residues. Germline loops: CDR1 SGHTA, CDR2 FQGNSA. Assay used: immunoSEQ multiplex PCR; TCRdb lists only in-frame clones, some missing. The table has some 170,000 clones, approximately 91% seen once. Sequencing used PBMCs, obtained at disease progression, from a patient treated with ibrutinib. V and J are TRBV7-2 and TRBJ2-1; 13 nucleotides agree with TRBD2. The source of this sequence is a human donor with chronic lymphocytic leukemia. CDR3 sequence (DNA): TGTGCCAGCAGTTGGGGACTAGCGGGAAATAATGAGCAGTTCTTC. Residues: CASSWGLAGNNEQFF.